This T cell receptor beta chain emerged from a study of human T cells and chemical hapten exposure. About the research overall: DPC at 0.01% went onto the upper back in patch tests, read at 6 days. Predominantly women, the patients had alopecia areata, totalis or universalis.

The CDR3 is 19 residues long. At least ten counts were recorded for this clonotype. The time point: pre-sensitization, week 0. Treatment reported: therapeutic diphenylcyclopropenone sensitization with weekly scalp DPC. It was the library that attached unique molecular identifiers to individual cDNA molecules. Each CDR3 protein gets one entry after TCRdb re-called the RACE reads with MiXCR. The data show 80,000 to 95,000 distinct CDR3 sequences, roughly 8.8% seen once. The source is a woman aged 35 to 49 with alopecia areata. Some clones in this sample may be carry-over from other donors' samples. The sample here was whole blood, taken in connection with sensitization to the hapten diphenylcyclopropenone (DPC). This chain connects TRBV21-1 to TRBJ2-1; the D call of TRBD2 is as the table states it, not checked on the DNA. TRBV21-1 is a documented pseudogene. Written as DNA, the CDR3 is TGTGCCAGCAGGGAGCCGGGACTAGCGGGGGGCCGGGACTACAATGAGCAGTTCTTC. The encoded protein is CASREPGLAGGRDYNEQFF.